This is a list of T cell receptor beta chains from one sample in a study of graft-versus-host responses after intestinal transplantation. Sequencing was performed with immunoSEQ multiplex PCR; in TCRdb, only in-frame clones are kept and a portion is missing. The sample shows fewer than 70,000 clones, about nine tenths of them seen only once. Sequencing used bone marrow, obtained roughly 110 weeks after intestinal transplantation. These receptors originate from a human patient who received an intestinal transplant, so some T cells may come from the graft donor. Each CDR3 is given with its conserved first and last residue. A D gene is named only where the DNA matches it firmly. Clone size, where shown, is once, few, many, or a class for clones that have expanded.

CDR3 protein: CASSLGLAGGTSTDTQYF; CDR3 DNA: TGTGCCAGCAGTTTGGGACTAGCGGGAGGAACTAGCACAGATACGCAGTATTTT; D gene: TRBD2; V gene: TRBV28; clone size: NA; J gene: TRBJ2-3
CDR3 protein: CASALWAGRGSPLHF; CDR3 DNA: TGTGCCAGCGCTCTCTGGGCAGGTAGGGGGTCACCCCTCCACTTT; D gene: NA; V gene: TRBV7-2; clone size: NA; J gene: TRBJ1-6
CDR3 protein: CAWSVEGITEAFF; CDR3 DNA: TGTGCCTGGAGTGTTGAGGGGATAACTGAAGCTTTCTTT; D gene: NA; V gene: TRBV30; clone size: few; J gene: TRBJ1-1
CDR3 protein: CASSQAESLLWAFF; CDR3 DNA: TGCGCCAGCAGCCAAGCGGAGAGCCTCCTGTGGGCTTTCTTT; D gene: NA; V gene: TRBV4-1; clone size: NA; J gene: TRBJ1-1
CDR3 protein: CASRGNEKLFF; CDR3 DNA: TGTGCCAGTCGGGGCAATGAAAAACTGTTTTTT; D gene: NA; V gene: TRBV6-6; clone size: NA; J gene: TRBJ1-4
CDR3 protein: CASNAGGLPEFF; CDR3 DNA: TGCGCCAGCAACGCGGGAGGCCTTCCTGAGTTCTTC; D gene: TRBD2; V gene: TRBV5-1; clone size: NA; J gene: TRBJ2-1
CDR3 protein: CSARFGLAGTDTQYF; CDR3 DNA: TGCAGCGCCCGGTTTGGCCTAGCGGGCACAGATACGCAGTATTTT; D gene: TRBD2; V gene: TRBV29-1; clone size: NA; J gene: TRBJ2-3
CDR3 protein: CASTEGLAGGEQFF; CDR3 DNA: TGTGCCAGCACCGAGGGACTAGCGGGGGGGGAGCAGTTCTTC; D gene: TRBD2; V gene: TRBV6-5; clone size: NA; J gene: TRBJ2-1
CDR3 protein: CAWSVLAGGHNEQFF; CDR3 DNA: TGTGCCTGGAGTGTACTAGCGGGAGGGCACAATGAGCAGTTCTTC; D gene: TRBD2; V gene: TRBV30; clone size: once; J gene: TRBJ2-1
CDR3 protein: CASSETGTDTQYF; CDR3 DNA: TGTGCCAGCAGTGAAACCGGGACAGATACGCAGTATTTT; D gene: NA; V gene: TRBV2; clone size: once; J gene: TRBJ2-3
CDR3 protein: CASTGTGLYYGYTF; CDR3 DNA: TGTGCCAGCACCGGAACCGGGCTTTACTATGGCTACACCTTC; D gene: NA; V gene: TRBV9; clone size: few; J gene: TRBJ1-2
CDR3 protein: CGGRGQETQYF; CDR3 DNA: TGCGGGGGCAGGGGGCAAGAGACCCAGTACTTC; D gene: TRBD1; V gene: TRBV29-1; clone size: NA; J gene: TRBJ2-5
CDR3 protein: CASSRVLGQFF; CDR3 DNA: TGCGCCAGCAGCCGGGTTCTAGGGCAGTTCTTC; D gene: NA; V gene: TRBV4-1; clone size: NA; J gene: TRBJ2-1
CDR3 protein: CASSLPDSQKLFF; CDR3 DNA: TGCGCCAGCAGCCTACCGGACAGCCAAAAACTGTTTTTT; D gene: NA; V gene: TRBV4-1; clone size: NA; J gene: TRBJ1-4
CDR3 protein: CAISGVRNTEAFF; CDR3 DNA: TGTGCCATCAGTGGAGTCCGGAACACTGAAGCTTTCTTT; D gene: NA; V gene: TRBV10-3; clone size: NA; J gene: TRBJ1-1
CDR3 protein: CASSVAHLNTEAFF; CDR3 DNA: TGTGCCAGCAGTGTTGCACATCTGAACACTGAAGCTTTCTTT; D gene: NA; V gene: TRBV6-1; clone size: NA; J gene: TRBJ1-1
CDR3 protein: CASRKPGARSPLEQYF; CDR3 DNA: TGTGCCAGCAGAAAACCAGGGGCGCGAAGTCCCTTGGAGCAGTACTTC; D gene: NA; V gene: TRBV28; clone size: NA; J gene: TRBJ2-7
CDR3 protein: CAISDLAESTDTQYF; CDR3 DNA: TGTGCCATCAGTGACCTAGCGGAGAGCACAGATACGCAGTATTTT; D gene: TRBD2; V gene: TRBV10-3; clone size: NA; J gene: TRBJ2-3
CDR3 protein: CASSPRVGYTF; CDR3 DNA: TGTGCCAGCAGTCCCAGGGTAGGCTACACCTTC; D gene: NA; V gene: TRBV2; clone size: few; J gene: TRBJ1-2
CDR3 protein: CASSRRDRVYYGYTF; CDR3 DNA: TGTGCCAGCAGCCGCCGGGACAGGGTATACTATGGCTACACCTTC; D gene: TRBD1; V gene: TRBV7-9; clone size: NA; J gene: TRBJ1-2
CDR3 protein: CASSESGLKGYTF; CDR3 DNA: TGTGCCAGCAGTGAAAGCGGCCTGAAAGGCTACACCTTC; D gene: NA; V gene: TRBV6-1; clone size: NA; J gene: TRBJ1-2
CDR3 protein: CASSHGLDGRVVIYNEQFF; CDR3 DNA: TGTGCCAGCAGCCACGGACTAGACGGGAGGGTCGTTATATACAATGAGCAGTTCTTC; D gene: TRBD2; V gene: TRBV5-5; clone size: NA; J gene: TRBJ2-1
CDR3 protein: CASSEGQETQYF; CDR3 DNA: TGTGCCAGCAGTGAAGGGCAAGAGACCCAGTACTTC; D gene: NA; V gene: TRBV2; clone size: once; J gene: TRBJ2-5
CDR3 protein: CASVKLGRSNEQFF; CDR3 DNA: TGTGCCAGTGTTAAGCTAGGAAGGTCCAATGAGCAGTTCTTC; D gene: NA; V gene: TRBV19; clone size: NA; J gene: TRBJ2-1
CDR3 protein: CSVSLAGGVWNEQFF; CDR3 DNA: TGCAGCGTTTCGCTAGCGGGGGGGGTCTGGAATGAGCAGTTCTTC; D gene: TRBD2; V gene: TRBV29-1; clone size: once; J gene: TRBJ2-1
CDR3 protein: CAISESDASGGETQYF; CDR3 DNA: TGTGCCATCAGTGAGTCCGACGCTAGCGGGGGAGAGACCCAGTACTTC; D gene: TRBD2; V gene: TRBV10-3; clone size: NA; J gene: TRBJ2-5
CDR3 protein: CASSGNTYYGYTF; CDR3 DNA: TGTGCCAGCAGCGGTAACACCTACTATGGCTACACCTTC; D gene: NA; V gene: TRBV21-1; clone size: NA; J gene: TRBJ1-2
CDR3 protein: CASSLTGTYEQYF; CDR3 DNA: TGTGCCAGCAGCCTGACAGGGACCTACGAGCAGTACTTC; D gene: TRBD1; V gene: TRBV6-6; clone size: NA; J gene: TRBJ2-7
CDR3 protein: CASSFGGSYEQYF; CDR3 DNA: TGTGCCAGCAGCTTTGGAGGCTCCTACGAGCAGTACTTC; D gene: NA; V gene: TRBV5-4; clone size: once; J gene: TRBJ2-7
CDR3 protein: CASSHLQGRAFF; CDR3 DNA: TGTGCCAGCAGCCACCTCCAGGGTCGGGCTTTCTTT; D gene: NA; V gene: TRBV16; clone size: once; J gene: TRBJ1-1
CDR3 protein: CASSDMTGYEQYF; CDR3 DNA: TGTGCCAGCAGTGACATGACAGGGTACGAGCAGTACTTC; D gene: TRBD1; V gene: TRBV6-1; clone size: NA; J gene: TRBJ2-7
CDR3 protein: CASRPDPVGPGNQPQHF; CDR3 DNA: TGTGCCAGTAGACCAGACCCCGTGGGCCCTGGCAATCAGCCCCAGCATTTT; D gene: NA; V gene: TRBV19; clone size: NA; J gene: TRBJ1-5
CDR3 protein: CASSRTSGTSGEKLFF; CDR3 DNA: TGTGCCAGCAGCCGAACCTCCGGGACATCGGGTGAAAAACTGTTTTTT; D gene: NA; V gene: TRBV9; clone size: NA; J gene: TRBJ1-4
CDR3 protein: CASSFGRTNEKLFF; CDR3 DNA: TGTGCCAGCAGCTTTGGCAGGACGAATGAAAAACTGTTTTTT; D gene: NA; V gene: TRBV11-2; clone size: NA; J gene: TRBJ1-4
CDR3 protein: CASSQGQGAADEQYF; CDR3 DNA: TGTGCCAGCAGCCAAGGACAGGGGGCGGCTGACGAGCAGTACTTC; D gene: TRBD1; V gene: TRBV4-2; clone size: NA; J gene: TRBJ2-7
CDR3 protein: CASTGGLGNTIYF; CDR3 DNA: TGTGCCAGCACGGGCGGGCTTGGAAACACCATATATTTT; D gene: NA; V gene: TRBV28; clone size: NA; J gene: TRBJ1-3
CDR3 protein: CSVEPLGQGVEKLFF; CDR3 DNA: TGCAGCGTTGAACCTCTGGGACAGGGGGTGGAAAAACTGTTTTTT; D gene: TRBD1; V gene: TRBV29-1; clone size: NA; J gene: TRBJ1-4
CDR3 protein: CASSADRPGQYF; CDR3 DNA: TGTGCCAGCAGCGCCGACAGGCCAGGGCAGTACTTC; D gene: NA; V gene: TRBV7-9; clone size: NA; J gene: TRBJ2-7
CDR3 protein: CASSVAASGYNEQFF; CDR3 DNA: TGTGCCAGCAGCGTAGCTGCTAGCGGTTACAATGAGCAGTTCTTC; D gene: TRBD2; V gene: TRBV9; clone size: few; J gene: TRBJ2-1
CDR3 protein: CASSYVQNTEAFF; CDR3 DNA: TGTGCCAGCAGTTACGTACAAAACACTGAAGCTTTCTTT; D gene: NA; V gene: TRBV6-5; clone size: NA; J gene: TRBJ1-1
CDR3 protein: CASSSGGGAEEAFF; CDR3 DNA: TGTGCCAGCAGCTCCGGGGGGGGAGCTGAGGAGGCTTTCTTT; D gene: NA; V gene: TRBV7-2; clone size: NA; J gene: TRBJ1-1
CDR3 protein: CASSSQPQETQYF; CDR3 DNA: TGTGCCAGCAGCTCACAACCTCAAGAGACCCAGTACTTC; D gene: NA; V gene: TRBV9; clone size: NA; J gene: TRBJ2-5
CDR3 protein: CASSFEGSNQPQHF; CDR3 DNA: TGTGCCAGCAGCTTTGAGGGGAGCAATCAGCCCCAGCATTTT; D gene: NA; V gene: TRBV7-9; clone size: NA; J gene: TRBJ1-5
CDR3 protein: CAEDHRVNEQFF; CDR3 DNA: TGTGCCGAAGACCACCGGGTAAATGAGCAGTTCTTC; D gene: NA; V gene: TRBV7-9; clone size: NA; J gene: TRBJ2-1
CDR3 protein: CASSQEAGTAYNEQFF; CDR3 DNA: TGCGCCAGCAGCCAAGAGGCCGGGACAGCGTACAATGAGCAGTTCTTC; D gene: TRBD1; V gene: TRBV4-1; clone size: once; J gene: TRBJ2-1